One and the same sample provided the 17 T cell receptor beta chains below, sequenced in a study of cytomegalovirus exposure and HLA in healthy donors. Sequencing was performed with immunoSEQ multiplex PCR; in TCRdb, only in-frame clones are kept and a portion is missing. This table holds roughly 180,000 clones, about 89% found once. Sequencing was done on a sample of PBMCs. Source of these receptors: a young man in good health and CMV-seropositive.

This clone was observed a handful of times. The chain links TRBV19 to TRBJ2-2, with a weak D call TRBD1 (5 bases). Germline loops: CDR1 LNHDA, CDR2 SQIVND (reference sequence). The CDR3 runs to 15 residues. The V end was cut by 3 bases, the J end by 6 bases, with 14 bases between. The CDR3 spells CASSIPGWVAGELFF. The CDR3 DNA sequence: TGTGCCAGTAGTATTCCAGGGTGGGTAGCCGGGGAGCTGTTTTTT.

V gene TRBV4-1 combines with J gene TRBJ2-5; 9 nucleotides match TRBD1. V dropped 3 bases and J dropped 4; count of bases not matched to a gene: 3. This CDR3 has 14 amino acids. Germline assignment: CDR1 MGHRA and CDR2 YSYEKL. The CDR3 protein is CASSQGTGLETQYF. The CDR3, as DNA: TGCGCCAGCAGCCAGGGGACAGGGCTAGAGACCCAGTACTTC.

This sequence joins TRBV7-9 and TRBJ2-7, with TRBD2 as a possible D gene (7 bases). V lost 5 bases and J 5 bases, leaving 16 bases between the germline ends. There are 14 residues in the CDR3. Germline lookup yields CDR1 SEHNR and CDR2 FQNEAQ (reference sequence). CDR3 in DNA: TGTGCCAGCAGCCCTACGGGGGGCCGTGACGAGCAGTACTTC. It translates to CASSPTGGRDEQYF.

The CDR3 DNA reads as TGTGCCAGCAGTTTATTTGCAGGGGGATTAAATCAGCCCCAGCATTTT. Its translation is CASSLFAGGLNQPQHF. V gene TRBV28 combines with J gene TRBJ1-5; TRBD1 agrees at 7 bases. Unmatched junction bases numbered 7, after V lost 1 base and J lost 4 bases. This CDR3 comprises 16 residues. Germline CDR1 is MDHEN and CDR2 is SYDVKM.

This clone occurred a few times. The chain carries TRBV18 and TRBJ1-5, with D unresolved. V was pared by 2 bases and J by 6 bases, with 8 bases between. This CDR3 region has 13 residues. CDR1 KGHSH and CDR2 LQKENI come from the germline V gene. In nucleotides, the CDR3 is TGTGCCAGCTCACCAAAACAAGGTCAGCCCCAGCATTTT. Protein product: CASSPKQGQPQHF.

The genes are TRBV28 and TRBJ1-4; 7 bases match TRBD1. The germline gives CDR1 MDHEN, CDR2 SYDVKM. Trimming took 8 bases from V and 6 from J; bases not matched to a gene: 6. The CDR3 length is 13 residues. CDR3 loop: CASATGDYEKLFF. The CDR3 coding sequence is TGTGCCAGCGCCACAGGGGACTATGAAAAACTGTTTTTT.

This rearrangement joins TRBV5-6 to TRBJ1-1; the match to TRBD1 covers 8 bases. CDR3 length equals 15 residues. CDR1 and CDR2 (germline): SGHDT, YYEEEE. J lost 4 bases, V lost 0 bases, and 5 bases had no gene match. CDR3 coding DNA: TGTGCCAGCAGCTTGGGAGGGACAGGTCGCACTGAAGCTTTCTTT. The encoded protein is CASSLGGTGRTEAFF.

The gene calls are TRBV4-1 and TRBJ2-2; possibly TRBD1 or TRBD2 for D (6 bases each). V was trimmed by 2 bases and J by 2 bases, leaving 15 bases between them. This CDR3 region has 17 residues. Germline values: CDR1 MGHRA, CDR2 YSYEKL. CDR3 amino acids: CASSQPAGQINTGELFF. The CDR3 DNA sequence: TGCGCCAGCAGCCAACCCGCGGGACAAATAAACACCGGGGAGCTGTTTTTT.

J is TRBJ2-6 and V is TRBV9; D ambiguous. Trimming pared 4 bases from V and 1 base from J, leaving 18 bases between. The CDR3 is 18 residues long. CDR1 and CDR2 from the germline V gene are SGDLS and YYNGEE. As DNA, the CDR3 is TGTGCCAGCAGCCCCATATTGGGGTCGATTTCTGGGGCCAACGTCCTGACTTTC. Residues: CASSPILGSISGANVLTF.

This clone came up once. The rearrangement links TRBV5-4 to TRBJ2-7; 10 positions agree with TRBD2. Germline V gene sequence: CDR1 SGHNT, CDR2 YYREEE (reference sequence). CDR3 length equals 15 residues. The V and J ends lost 1 base and 6 bases, in that order; junction bases with no gene match: 7. The CDR3 spells CASSLIQRGGSEQYF. The CDR3 DNA is TGTGCCAGCAGCTTGATCCAGCGGGGGGGCTCCGAGCAGTACTTC.

This chain uses TRBV6-5 with TRBJ2-7; no clear D. V was shortened by 6 bases and J by 0 bases, with 15 bases between the two germline ends. This CDR3 has 15 residues. CDR1 is MNHEY and CDR2 is SVGAGI in the germline V gene. CDR3 sequence: CASSPLTLSSYEQYF. The CDR3 nucleotides read TGTGCCAGCAGCCCTCTGACTCTTAGCTCCTACGAGCAGTACTTC.

The chain is built from TRBV9 and TRBJ2-3; D gene ambiguous. V dropped 0 bases and J dropped 0 bases, with 8 bases sitting between them. The CDR3 extends over 15 amino acids. Germline V gene data show CDR1 as SGDLS and CDR2 as YYNGEE. The CDR3 loop is CASSVDGSSTDTQYF. DNA for the CDR3: TGTGCCAGCAGCGTAGACGGATCTAGCACAGATACGCAGTATTTT. The full variable domain, in which reference TRBV9 and TRBJ2-3 provide the parts outside the CDR3, is DSGVTQTPKHLITATGQRVTLRCSPRSGDLSVYWYQQSLDQGLQFLIQYYNGEERAKGNILERFSAQQFPDLHSELNLSSLELGDSALYFCASSVDGSSTDTQYFGPGTRLTVL.

This clone was picked up one time. The rearrangement links TRBV19 to TRBJ1-4, with a possible D match to TRBD1 (5 bases). The CDR3 loop spans 12 amino acids. V gave up 11 bases and J gave up 0 bases, with 7 bases separating them. Germline CDR1 reads LNHDA; CDR2 reads SQIVND (reference sequence). As DNA, the CDR3 is TGTGCCGCGACAGCAACTAATGAAAAACTGTTTTTT. It is translated as CAATATNEKLFF. The full variable domain, in which reference TRBV19 and TRBJ1-4 provide the parts outside the CDR3, is DGGITQSPKYLFRKEGQNVTLSCEQNLNHDAMYWYRQDPGQGLRLIYYSQIVNDFQKGDIAEGYSVSREKKESFPLTVTSAQKNPTAFYLCAATATNEKLFFGSGTQLSVL.

CDR3 nucleotides: TGTGCCAGCGGTACAGCAGGGGCTACGCCCCAGCATTTT. Its translation: CASGTAGATPQHF. This chain joins TRBV7-8 and TRBJ1-5; tentatively, D is TRBD1 (6 bases). V was shortened by 8 bases and J by 9 bases, with 17 bases between the two germline ends. CDR1 is SGHVS and CDR2 is FQNEAQ in the germline V gene. The length of the CDR3 is 13 residues.

This chain links TRBV11-2 with TRBJ2-4, with 7 bases matching TRBD1. V dropped 2 bases and J dropped 3; count of bases not matched to a gene: 7. CDR1 SGHAT and CDR2 FQNNGV come from the germline V gene. The length of the CDR3 is 16 residues. The CDR3 DNA sequence: TGTGCCAGCAGCTTACTTCAGACAGGGAGCAAAAACATTCAGTACTTC. It yields the protein CASSLLQTGSKNIQYF.

The table lists this clone with a count of one. This chain links TRBV18 with TRBJ2-7; D gene unclear. V was pared by 6 bases and J by 4 bases, with 10 bases between. This CDR3 contains 12 residues. Germline V gene data show CDR1 as KGHSH and CDR2 as LQKENI. The CDR3 nucleotides read TGTGCCAGCTCCTTTATAGAGTACGAGCAGTACTTC. Its protein product is CASSFIEYEQYF.

This clone was counted once. The chain carries TRBV2 and TRBJ2-5; tentative D call: TRBD1 (6 bases). The CDR3 loop spans 15 amino acids. Germline-derived CDR1 and CDR2 are SNHLY and FYNNEI. Trimming removed 4 bases at V and 4 bases at J, with 16 bases between. The CDR3 nucleotides read TGTGCCAGCAGTGGAGTAGGGACAAACGGAGAGACCCAGTACTTC. Translated: CASSGVGTNGETQYF.